A single sample gave rise to the 15 T cell receptor beta chains below, sequenced in a study of blood T cells in healthy people across ages. A second PCR, run for about 7 to 11 cycles, used a sample-barcoded 5' primer plus a J-beta primer mix. A single record per CDR3 protein comes from TCRdb applying MiXCR to the 5' RACE reads. The sample has 800,000 to 900,000 distinct CDR3 sequences; around two thirds are singletons. The sample comprised blood. The source is a man aged 25 to 40 in good health.

V is TRBV7-9 and J is TRBJ1-2; D uncertain. Germline V lookup: CDR1 SEHNR, CDR2 FQNEAQ (reference sequence). Trimming stripped 4 bases from V and 2 bases from J, with 11 bases between. The CDR3 contains 14 residues. Written as DNA, the CDR3 is TGTGCCAGCAGCTCGACTACAGAGAACTATGGCTACACCTTC. Translating gives CASSSTTENYGYTF.

V gene TRBV29-1 combines with J gene TRBJ2-1; TRBD1 matches 7 bases. V gave up 7 bases and J gave up 3 bases; unmatched junction bases: 6. Germline CDR1 SQVTM, CDR2 ANQGSEA. CDR3 length: 13 residues. The CDR3 protein is CSARQGNYNEQFF. In DNA form, the CDR3 reads TGCAGCGCGCGACAGGGCAACTACAATGAGCAGTTCTTC.

The rearrangement links TRBV6-1 to TRBJ1-6; maybe TRBD1 (5 bases). The CDR3 length is 17 residues. The germline V and J ends were trimmed by 5 bases and 4 bases, with 18 bases remaining between them. Germline V gene lookup returns CDR1 MNHNS and CDR2 SASEGT. The CDR3 DNA sequence: TGTGCCAGCAGTAGGGACGCGGCCAACTTTTATAATTCACCCCTCCACTTT. Protein product: CASSRDAANFYNSPLHF.

This clonotype was picked up a small number of times. V gene TRBV7-9 combines with J gene TRBJ1-4; D perhaps matches TRBD1 (5 bases). V was trimmed by 3 bases and J by 4 bases, leaving 12 bases between them. CDR3 length: 15 residues. CDR1 is SEHNR and CDR2 is FQNEAQ in the germline V gene (reference sequence). CDR3 coding DNA: TGTGCCAGCAGCTTCATCACGGGGGGTAATGAAAAACTGTTTTTT. This codes for CASSFITGGNEKLFF.

The V and J genes are TRBV6-5 and TRBJ2-5; D is undetermined. In germline, CDR1 is MNHEY, CDR2 SVGAGI. Trimming shortened V by 6 bases and J by 0 bases, and 17 bases separated the two germline ends. CDR3 length: 16 residues. The CDR3 DNA reads as TGTGCCAGCAGCCATACAGTAGGGCTGTACCAAGAGACCCAGTACTTC. This codes for CASSHTVGLYQETQYF.

The gene calls are TRBV9 and TRBJ2-7; TRBD2 might be the D (7 bases). The ends were cut back, 2 bases at V and 2 bases at J, with 14 bases in the middle. This CDR3 region has 15 residues. Germline V gene sequence: CDR1 SGDLS, CDR2 YYNGEE. CDR3 bases: TGTGCCAGCAGCGTGGAGGGAGGGGGGACCTACGAGCAGTACTTC. Residues: CASSVEGGGTYEQYF. Drawing the rest from reference TRBV9 and TRBJ2-7, the complete variable domain is DSGVTQTPKHLITATGQRVTLRCSPRSGDLSVYWYQQSLDQGLQFLIQYYNGEERAKGNILERFSAQQFPDLHSELNLSSLELGDSALYFCASSVEGGGTYEQYFGPGTRLTVT.

In the case of this clonotype: Being one base from a much bigger clone, this may be a read error. The rearrangement uses TRBV20-1 and TRBJ2-4; D might be TRBD1 (6 bases). The end of the DNA aligns better with TRBJ2-5, so the J call may be wrong. CDR1 DFQATT and CDR2 SNEGSKA come from the germline V gene (reference sequence). The CDR3 is 15 amino acids. The CDR3 is CSAPQRQVVGETQYF. Written as DNA, the CDR3 is TGCAGTGCTCCCCAAAGACAGGTAGTGGGGGAGACCCAGTACTTC.

This clonotype was seen ten or more times. The chain joins TRBV15 to TRBJ2-3; D perhaps matches TRBD1 (5 bases). This CDR3 has 14 residues. Trimming left V 3 bases short and J 9 bases short, with 16 bases between. CDR1 and CDR2 (germline): LNHNV, YYDKDF (reference sequence). CDR3 in DNA: TGTGCCACCAGCAGGGACCAGGCAGGGCGAACGCAGTATTTT. Translated, it gives CATSRDQAGRTQYF.

This chain connects TRBV6-2 or TRBV6-3 to TRBJ2-7; D gene uncertain. V was pared by 2 bases and J by 3 bases, with 11 bases between. The CDR3 loop spans 14 amino acids. The germline CDR1 and CDR2 sequences are MNHEY and SVGEGT. The CDR3 DNA reads TGTGCCAGCAGTTACGTCGTCCTCCGCTACGAGCAGTACTTC. As protein: CASSYVVLRYEQYF.

The V call is TRBV12-3 or TRBV12-4, the J call TRBJ2-4, with unresolved D. The CDR3 is 11 amino acids. V lost 5 bases, J lost 8 bases, and 7 bases lay in between. The CDR3 protein is CASSKLDIQYF. The DNA for the CDR3 is TGTGCCAGCAGTAAACTGGACATTCAGTACTTC.

In this sample, this clonotype turned up a few times. The genes are TRBV2 and TRBJ1-6; TRBD1 agrees at 9 bases. Germline CDR1 is SNHLY and CDR2 is FYNNEI. The J segment lost 4 bases and the V segment lost 3 bases, leaving 10 bases of the junction unmatched. The CDR3 contains 18 residues. This CDR3 is CASSDAGQGRTYNSPLHF. The CDR3 nucleotides read TGTGCCAGCAGTGACGCAGGACAGGGGAGGACGTATAATTCACCCCTCCACTTT.

This chain connects TRBV7-9 to TRBJ2-5; D perhaps matches TRBD2 (6 bases). CDR1 and CDR2 (germline): SEHNR, FQNEAQ (reference sequence). The V and J ends lost 2 bases and 4 bases respectively, with 11 bases between them. The length of the CDR3 is 14 residues. CDR3 amino acids: CASSLFGGVETQYF. CDR3 bases: TGTGCCAGCAGCTTATTCGGCGGGGTAGAGACCCAGTACTTC. Using reference TRBV7-9 and TRBJ2-5 for the parts outside the CDR3, the full variable domain is DTGVSQNPRHKITKRGQNVTFRCDPISEHNRLYWYRQTLGQGPEFLTYFQNEAQLEKSRLLSDRFSAERPKGSFSTLEIQRTEQGDSAMYLCASSLFGGVETQYFGPGTRLLVL.

The chain employs TRBV7-3 and TRBJ2-3; tentatively, D is TRBD1 (6 bases). CDR1 SGHTA and CDR2 FQGTGA come from the germline V gene. V was trimmed by 8 bases and J by 5 bases, leaving 14 bases between them. The CDR3 contains 13 residues. CDR3 protein: CASATGIGDTQYF. DNA for the CDR3: TGTGCCAGCGCTACAGGGATCGGAGATACGCAGTATTTT.

With respect to this clonotype: Germline is not matched at one junction end, which may reflect a read error. J is TRBJ2-1 and V is TRBV15; D is undetermined. The CDR3 consists of 14 residues. Germline CDR1 is LNHNV and CDR2 is YYDKDF (reference sequence). The CDR3 is CAISDWNSYNEQFF. The CDR3 DNA sequence: TGTGCCATCAGCGACTGGAACTCCTACAATGAGCAGTTCTTC. Full variable domain (remainder filled in from reference TRBV15 and TRBJ2-1): DAMVIQNPRYQVTQFGKPVTLSCSQTLNHNVMYWYQQKSSQAPKLLFHYYDKDFNNEADTPDNFQSRRPNTSFCFLDIRSPGLGDTAMYLCAISDWNSYNEQFFGPGTRLTVL.

This clonotype was seen a single time. The chain combines TRBV20-1 with TRBJ1-5; TRBD1 matches 9 bases. Germline CDR1 DFQATT, CDR2 SNEGSKA (reference sequence). The V segment lost 5 bases and the J segment 11 bases; nucleotides outside the gene matches: 10. CDR3 length: 13 residues. The CDR3 nucleotides are TGCAGTGCTCATCTGGGACAGGGAGGATCCCAGCATTTT. This translates into CSAHLGQGGSQHF.